This TCR beta chain stems from a study of cytomegalovirus exposure and HLA in healthy donors. Study as a whole: The study's early data release held about 85 million unique TCRs from HLA-typed donors.

This PCR relied on a set of 60 Vbeta primers and 13 Jbeta primers. Clones were sequenced by immunoSEQ multiplex PCR, and TCRdb holds only the in-frame ones, with some missing. The sample has fewer than 200,000 clones, about four fifths seen once. The CDR3 is 13 residues long. CDR1 and CDR2 from the germline V gene are MNHEY and SVGAGI. Trimming cost V 2 bases and J 5 bases, with 9 bases left between them. Study conclusions and caveats: For most subjects, TCR beta sequences were reported to predict HLA-A and HLA-B alleles with accuracy. Rarity marked most TCR sequences, yet some public TCRs occurred in many donors. Another analysis was done later, and it associated approximately 17,000 TCR beta sequences with HLA alleles at 0.05 false discovery rate.

Comment on this clone: What it binds is unknown.

This chain uses TRBV6-5 with TRBJ2-5; D gene ambiguous. Source material: PBMCs. The source is a man aged 35-49 years in good health and CMV-seropositive. The CDR3 spells CASSYNTRETQYF. DNA for the CDR3: TGTGCCAGCAGTTACAACACGAGGGAGACCCAGTACTTC.